This entry lists 9 T cell receptor beta chains sequenced from one sample in a study of post-analysis software for immune sequencing data. Researchers reported that TCR beta cDNA libraries carried unique molecular identifiers. TCRdb redid the calling of the PCR reads with MiXCR, one entry per CDR3 protein. This repertoire shows a few hundred thousand distinct CDR3 sequences, 30% to 40% found once; its top ten account for roughly 6%. These receptors lack a known antigen. Findings and caveats of the study: In patients, about 5 TRBV segments were more frequent than in controls, with TRBV5-6, TRBV5-1 and TRBV20-1 among them.

Sequencing was done on a sample of blood. The receptors shown here come from a girl between 2 and 17 years old with multiple sclerosis.

This clonotype has more than one count but fewer than ten. CDR3 protein: CASSPGLSPSSYSNQPQHF. DNA of the CDR3: TGTGCCAGCAGTCCTGGACTATCCCCGTCCTCGTATAGCAATCAGCCCCAGCATTTT. The chain links TRBV12-3 or TRBV12-4 to TRBJ1-5, with no clear D. This CDR3 region has 19 residues. Trimming shortened V by 5 bases and J by 0 bases, and 23 bases separated the two germline ends.

This clonotype was found a few times. This chain links TRBV10-3 with TRBJ1-2, with D unclear. The CDR3 is 14 residues long. Per germline, CDR1 ENHRY and CDR2 SYGVKD. The V end was cut by 3 bases, the J end by 3 bases, with 11 bases between. CDR3 nucleotides: TGTGCCATCAGTGACCGTGAGGGCTACTATGGCTACACCTTC. It codes for CAISDREGYYGYTF.

This clonotype was seen a few times. This chain uses TRBV20-1 with TRBJ2-5; 9 bases are a match to TRBD2. Per the germline V gene, CDR1 is DFQATT and CDR2 is SNEGSKA (reference sequence). Trimming took 1 base from V and 2 from J; bases not matched to a gene: 8. This CDR3 is 16 amino acids long. In DNA, the CDR3 is TGCAGTGCTAGAGTCCCGCTAGCGGGGCGTCAAGAGACCCAGTACTTC. Its translation is CSARVPLAGRQETQYF.

CDR3 amino acids: CASSPVWGNQPQHF. CDR3 DNA: TGTGCCAGCAGCCCTGTATGGGGTAATCAGCCCCAGCATTTT. The chain has TRBV6-1 and TRBJ1-5; D uncertain. CDR1 and CDR2 (germline): MNHNS, SASEGT. The V end was cut by 6 bases, the J end by 4 bases, with 13 bases between. The CDR3 covers 14 residues.

This clonotype has only a few counts. The V gene is TRBV5-5, the J gene TRBJ1-2; TRBD1 might be the D (6 bases). Germline CDR1 is SGHKS and CDR2 is YYEKEE (reference sequence). The V end lost 5 bases, the J end lost 2 bases, and 16 bases lay between the germline ends. The CDR3 extends over 15 amino acids. CDR3 residues: CASRPTGTNNYGYTF. CDR3 nucleotide sequence: TGTGCCAGCAGACCTACCGGGACAAACAACTATGGCTACACCTTC. The full variable domain, with the rest looked up from reference TRBV5-5 and TRBJ1-2, is DAGVTQSPTHLIKTRGQQVTLRCSPISGHKSVSWYQQVLGQGPQFIFQYYEKEERGRGNFPDRFSARQFPNYSSELNVNALLLGDSALYLCASRPTGTNNYGYTFGSGTRLTVV.

The chain couples TRBV5-1 to TRBJ2-6; no definite D call. The V end lost 0 bases, the J end lost 1 base, and 5 bases lay between the germline ends. CDR3 length: 15 residues. CDR1 is SGHRS, CDR2 YFSETQ, per germline. The CDR3 loop is CASSLVNSGANVLTF. The CDR3 nucleotides are TGCGCCAGCAGCTTGGTAAATTCTGGGGCCAACGTCCTGACTTTC.

The sample holds many counts of this clonotype. The genes are TRBV29-1 and TRBJ2-1; D possibly corresponds to TRBD2 (7 bases). Per germline, CDR1 SQVTM and CDR2 ANQGSEA. The CDR3 covers 16 residues. V lost 6 bases and J 8 bases, leaving 26 bases between the germline ends. The CDR3 bases are TGCAGCGTGGCCCCATCCGGGGGGCGTTTGTCGGATGAGCAGTTCTTC. Encoded protein: CSVAPSGGRLSDEQFF.

V and J are TRBV5-1 and TRBJ2-6; possibly TRBD2 for D (6 bases). This CDR3 is 15 amino acids long. From germline, CDR1 is SGHRS and CDR2 YFSETQ. V was pared by 2 bases and J by 4 bases, with 10 bases between. The CDR3 loop is CASSFGGSGANVLTF. CDR3 DNA sequence: TGCGCCAGCAGCTTTGGGGGGTCCGGGGCCAACGTCCTGACTTTC.

In its sample, this clonotype was seen a few times. This chain links TRBV28 with TRBJ2-3; a possible D gene is TRBD2 (5 bases). The V end was cut by 6 bases, the J end by 2 bases, with 15 bases between. This CDR3 comprises 15 residues. The germline CDR1 and CDR2 sequences are MDHEN and SYDVKM. CDR3 in DNA: TGTGCCAGCAGGGGAATCGGACTTCTCACAGATACGCAGTATTTT. As protein: CASRGIGLLTDTQYF.